These 19 T cell receptor beta chains originate from one sample sequenced in a study of blood T cell repertoires in COVID-19. Generated by immunoSEQ multiplex PCR, the TCRdb table keeps only in-frame clones and is missing some. Here the sample spans some 230,000 clones, about 85% being singletons. Sequences were obtained from peripheral blood. The receptors here all came from a man in his forties with acute or convalescent COVID-19.

This chain links TRBV2 with TRBJ1-3; no firm D call. Trimming took off 2 bases at V and 0 bases at J, with 5 bases between the two ends. Germline V CDR1 and CDR2: SNHLY, FYNNEI. The CDR3 runs 14 residues. The CDR3: CASSESFSGNTIYF. The CDR3 nucleotides are TGTGCCAGCAGTGAATCTTTCTCTGGAAACACCATATATTTT. Full variable domain (remainder filled in from reference TRBV2 and TRBJ1-3): EPEVTQTPSHQVTQMGQEVILRCVPISNHLYFYWYRQILGQKVEFLVSFYNNEISEKSEIFDDQFSVERPDGSNFTLKIRSTKLEDSAMYFCASSESFSGNTIYFGEGSWLTVV.

V usage is TRBV13 and J usage is TRBJ2-1, with 14 bases aligning to TRBD2. Germline values: CDR1 PRHDT, CDR2 FYEKMQ (reference sequence). The CDR3 runs 16 residues. Trimming took 5 bases from V and 9 from J; bases not matched to a gene: 9. The DNA of the CDR3 is TGTGCCAGCAGCGCCCGGACTAGCGGGGGGCCCGGTGAGCAGTTCTTC. Protein: CASSARTSGGPGEQFF.

V and J are TRBV10-3 and TRBJ1-2; 8 bases are shared with TRBD1. The CDR3 runs 14 residues. J lost 2 bases, V lost 4 bases, and 3 bases had no gene match. CDR1 is ENHRY and CDR2 is SYGVKD in the germline V gene. Here the CDR3 reads CAISVGTGNYGYTF. DNA of the CDR3: TGTGCCATCAGTGTCGGGACAGGCAACTATGGCTACACCTTC.

The chain combines TRBV29-1 with TRBJ1-1; D might be TRBD1 (6 bases). This CDR3 region has 12 residues. Germline CDR1 reads SQVTM; CDR2 reads ANQGSEA. Trimming took 6 bases from V and 5 from J, leaving 13 bases between them. The CDR3 sequence: CSVATGLTEAFF. Written as DNA, the CDR3 is TGCAGCGTCGCAACAGGGCTAACTGAAGCTTTCTTT.

Regarding this clone: This sample also contains other DNA sequences that code for the same CDR3. J is TRBJ2-5 and V is TRBV5-4; no firm D call. V lost 0 bases and J lost 5, with 8 bases in between. Germline V gene data show CDR1 as SGHNT and CDR2 as YYREEE (reference sequence). The CDR3 is made up of 13 amino acids. The CDR3 nucleotides are TGTGCCAGCAGCTTGGGTCTGGAGGAGACCCAGTACTTC. Its protein product is CASSLGLEETQYF. The whole variable domain, filled in from reference TRBV5-4 and TRBJ2-5, reads ETGVTQSPTHLIKTRGQQVTLRCSSQSGHNTVSWYQQALGQGPQFIFQYYREEENGRGNFPPRFSGLQFPNYSSELNVNALELDDSALYLCASSLGLEETQYFGPGTRLLVL.

The chain uses TRBV6-5 and TRBJ1-6; 8 bases agree with TRBD1. This CDR3 has 16 amino acids. Germline-derived CDR1 and CDR2 are MNHEY and SVGAGI. J lost 2 bases, V lost 4 bases, and 4 bases had no gene match. Here the CDR3 reads CASSWTGSPYNSPLHF. For the CDR3, the DNA is TGTGCCAGCAGTTGGACAGGGTCCCCCTATAATTCACCCCTCCACTTT.

The V and J genes are TRBV2 and TRBJ2-7, with no clear D. CDR3 length: 16 residues. CDR1 and CDR2 from the germline V gene are SNHLY and FYNNEI. Trimming removed 0 bases from V and 1 base from J, with 13 bases in between. The CDR3, as DNA: TGTGCCAGCAGTGAAGCGCTTCCAGAAATATCCTACGAGCAGTACTTC. It is translated as CASSEALPEISYEQYF.

CDR3 residues: CASSLGQGASSRYTF. DNA for the CDR3: TGTGCCAGCAGCCTGGGACAGGGGGCGTCTAGTCGCTACACCTTC. The chain uses TRBV5-4 and TRBJ1-2, with 12 bases that match TRBD1. The CDR3 consists of 15 residues. V was clipped by 4 bases and J by 9 bases; unmatched bases: 10. In germline, CDR1 is SGHNT, CDR2 YYREEE (reference sequence).

The genes are TRBV9 and TRBJ2-7; 7 bases fit TRBD2. This CDR3 is 15 amino acids long. V shed 0 bases and J 2 bases; nucleotides not matched to a gene: 5. The germline CDR1 and CDR2 sequences are SGDLS and YYNGEE. This CDR3 reads CASSVGPAGPYEQYF. CDR3 nucleotides: TGTGCCAGCAGCGTAGGCCCAGCGGGGCCCTACGAGCAGTACTTC. The variable domain in full, completed from reference TRBV9 and TRBJ2-7, reads DSGVTQTPKHLITATGQRVTLRCSPRSGDLSVYWYQQSLDQGLQFLIQYYNGEERAKGNILERFSAQQFPDLHSELNLSSLELGDSALYFCASSVGPAGPYEQYFGPGTRLTVT.

The table lists this clone with a few counts. The V gene is TRBV2, the J gene TRBJ1-2; 10 positions match TRBD1. This CDR3 has 14 residues. V trimming: 10 bases; J trimming: 7 bases; junction bases outside the gene matches: 12. The germline V gene encodes CDR1 SNHLY and CDR2 FYNNEI. The CDR3 sequence: CATAGDRGVSGYTF. In DNA, the CDR3 is TGTGCCACGGCCGGGGACAGGGGAGTATCTGGCTACACCTTC. The full variable domain, its missing parts supplied by reference TRBV2 and TRBJ1-2, is EPEVTQTPSHQVTQMGQEVILRCVPISNHLYFYWYRQILGQKVEFLVSFYNNEISEKSEIFDDQFSVERPDGSNFTLKIRSTKLEDSAMYFCATAGDRGVSGYTFGSGTRLTVV.

The chain joins TRBV28 to TRBJ1-1, with D unclear. Germline V lookup: CDR1 MDHEN, CDR2 SYDVKM. There are 14 residues in the CDR3. V was clipped by 4 bases and J by 1 base, with 10 bases between them. CDR3 sequence: CASSSPAANTEAFF. In DNA form, the CDR3 reads TGTGCCAGCAGTTCCCCCGCGGCGAACACTGAAGCTTTCTTT.

V usage is TRBV11-2 and J usage is TRBJ2-1, with 8 positions matching TRBD2. V shed 1 base, J shed 4 bases, and the junction held 3 bases outside the gene matches. The CDR3 totals 15 residues. From germline, CDR1 is SGHAT and CDR2 FQNNGV. The CDR3 DNA reads as TGTGCCAGCAGCTTAGTCGGGGGGGGTTACAATGAGCAGTTCTTC. Translation gives CASSLVGGGYNEQFF.

The chain combines TRBV4-3 with TRBJ1-1; D unresolved. The CDR3 is made up of 13 amino acids. The germline gives CDR1 LGHNA, CDR2 YSLEER. V lost 0 bases to trimming and J lost 6 bases, with 8 bases between them. CDR3: CASSQDRTAEAFF. CDR3 nucleotides: TGCGCCAGCAGCCAAGATCGTACAGCTGAAGCTTTCTTT.

This sequence joins TRBV9 and TRBJ2-3; 7 positions agree with TRBD2. The J segment lost 0 bases and the V segment lost 4 bases, leaving 8 bases of the junction unmatched. The CDR3 has 16 residues. Germline CDR1 is SGDLS and CDR2 is YYNGEE. The CDR3 coding sequence is TGTGCCAGCAGCACACATGGCGGGGGAAGCACAGATACGCAGTATTTT. Its protein is CASSTHGGGSTDTQYF.

Notes on this clone: Compared with germline, one end of the junction differs, possibly owing to a read error. V usage is TRBV6-5 and J usage is TRBJ2-3; D is undetermined. Germline V gene sequence: CDR1 MNHEY, CDR2 SVGAGI. The CDR3 length is 14 residues. The CDR3 protein is CAGSSQSGTDTQYF. The CDR3 DNA reads as TGTGCCGGCAGCTCCCAGTCCGGGACAGATACGCAGTATTTT.

This clone came up once. The rearrangement uses TRBV19 and TRBJ1-2; the D gene is possibly TRBD1 (5 bases). From germline, CDR1 is LNHDA and CDR2 SQIVND (reference sequence). The V and J ends lost 1 base and 6 bases respectively, with 15 bases between them. This CDR3 has 15 residues. The CDR3 sequence: CASSIGPGRMNGYTF. The CDR3 DNA reads TGTGCCAGTAGTATAGGCCCAGGGCGGATGAATGGCTACACCTTC.

V is TRBV4-3 and J is TRBJ1-4; TRBD1 matches at 8 bases. Germline CDR1 is LGHNA and CDR2 is YSLEER. Trimming took 4 bases from V and 8 from J; bases not matched to a gene: 6. The CDR3 spans 14 residues. In nucleotides, the CDR3 is TGCGCCAGCAGCCTTCAGGGGGCAAGGGAAAAACTGTTTTTT. This gives the protein CASSLQGAREKLFF.

The CDR3 loop is CASSRDSSSGNTIYF. CDR3 bases: TGTGCCAGCAGCCGGGACAGCTCCTCTGGAAACACCATATATTTT. The chain carries TRBV3-1 (or the pseudogene TRBV3-2) and TRBJ1-3; 7 bases are a match to TRBD1. V lost 4 bases and J lost 0; bases outside the gene matches: 3. This CDR3 contains 15 residues. CDR1 and CDR2 from the germline V gene are LGHDT and YNNKEL (reference sequence).

The chain couples TRBV30 to TRBJ2-2; 8 bases align to TRBD2. Per the germline V gene, CDR1 is GTSNPN and CDR2 is SVGIG (reference sequence). V was clipped by 3 bases and J by 6 bases; unmatched bases: 9. The CDR3 runs to 15 residues. CDR3 region: CAWRKSGGPSGELFF. CDR3 sequence (DNA): TGTGCCTGGAGAAAATCGGGGGGGCCTTCCGGGGAGCTGTTTTTT.